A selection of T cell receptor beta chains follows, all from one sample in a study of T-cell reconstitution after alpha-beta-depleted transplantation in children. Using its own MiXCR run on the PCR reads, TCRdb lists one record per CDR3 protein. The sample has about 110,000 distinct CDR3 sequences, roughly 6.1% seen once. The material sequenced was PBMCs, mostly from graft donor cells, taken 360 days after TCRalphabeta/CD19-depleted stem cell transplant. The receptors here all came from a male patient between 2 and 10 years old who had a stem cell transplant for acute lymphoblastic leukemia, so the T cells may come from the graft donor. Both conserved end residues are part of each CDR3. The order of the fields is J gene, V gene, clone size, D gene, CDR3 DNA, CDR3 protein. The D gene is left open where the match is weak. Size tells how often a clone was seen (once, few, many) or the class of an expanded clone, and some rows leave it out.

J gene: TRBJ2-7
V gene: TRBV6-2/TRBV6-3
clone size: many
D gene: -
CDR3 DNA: TGTGCCAGCAGTTACTCGGTGACAGGGAGGACCTACGAGCAGTACTTC
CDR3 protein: CASSYSVTGRTYEQYF

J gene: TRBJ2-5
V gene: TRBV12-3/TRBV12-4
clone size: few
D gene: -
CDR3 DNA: TGTGCCAGCAGTTTTTCCGGGGGGCACCAAGAGACCCAGTACTTC
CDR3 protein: CASSFSGGHQETQYF

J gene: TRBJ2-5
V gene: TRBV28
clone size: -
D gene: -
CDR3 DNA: TGTGCCAGCACCTTGAGGGAGACCCAGTACTTC
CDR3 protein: CASTLRETQYF

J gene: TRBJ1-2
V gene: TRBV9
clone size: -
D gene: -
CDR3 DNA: TGTGCCAGCAGCGTAGGAGGGCTTAGCTACACCTTC
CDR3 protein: CASSVGGLSYTF

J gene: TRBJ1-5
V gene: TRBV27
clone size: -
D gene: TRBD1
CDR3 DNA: TGTGCCAGCAGTTTAACCACAGGGGGGAATCAGCCCCAGCATTTT
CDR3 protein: CASSLTTGGNQPQHF

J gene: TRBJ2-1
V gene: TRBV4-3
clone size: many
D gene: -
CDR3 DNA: TGCGCCAGCAGCCAGGGACTCCGTGTGAGCAATGAGCAGTTCTTC
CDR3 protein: CASSQGLRVSNEQFF

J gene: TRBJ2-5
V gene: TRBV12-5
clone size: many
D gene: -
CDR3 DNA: TGTGCTAGCGCCCCGGGGACCTTGAAGACCCAGTACTTC
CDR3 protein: CASAPGTLKTQYF

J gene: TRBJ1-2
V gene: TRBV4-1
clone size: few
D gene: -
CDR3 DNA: TGCGCCAGCAGCCAAGATCGGATTAAAGGGGGGAACTATGGCTACACCTTC
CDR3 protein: CASSQDRIKGGNYGYTF

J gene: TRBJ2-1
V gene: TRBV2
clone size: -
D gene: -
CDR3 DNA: TGTGCCAGCCCTTCCAGGGGAAGGGCGGTCGTCGGGGGCAATGAGCAGTTCTTC
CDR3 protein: CASPSRGRAVVGGNEQFF

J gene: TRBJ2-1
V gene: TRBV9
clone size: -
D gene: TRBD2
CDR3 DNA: TGTGCCAGCAGCGAGGGTTATTCGGCGGGGGTTGAGCAGTTCTTC
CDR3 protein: CASSEGYSAGVEQFF

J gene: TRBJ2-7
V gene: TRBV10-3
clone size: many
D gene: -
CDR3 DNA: TGTGCCATCAGTGAATCCGGACGCGACTTCGCCGAGCAGTACTTC
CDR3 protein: CAISESGRDFAEQYF

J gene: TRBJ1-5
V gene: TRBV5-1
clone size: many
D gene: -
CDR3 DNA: TGCGCCAGCAGCCTACCCCCGGGGCCCCAGCATTTT
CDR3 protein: CASSLPPGPQHF

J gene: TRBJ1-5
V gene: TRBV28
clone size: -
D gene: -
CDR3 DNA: TGTGCCAGCAGTTTCGAGGTCGGGCCGGCTCAGCCCCAGCATTTT
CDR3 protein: CASSFEVGPAQPQHF

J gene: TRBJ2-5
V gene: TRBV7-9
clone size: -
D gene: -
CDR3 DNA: TGTGCCAGCAGCCGTAAAGGGACCCCGGAGACCCAGTACTTC
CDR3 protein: CASSRKGTPETQYF

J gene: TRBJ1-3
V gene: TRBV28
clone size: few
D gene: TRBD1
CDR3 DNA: TGTGCCAGCTCCGGACAGGAAAACACCATATATTTT
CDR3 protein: CASSGQENTIYF

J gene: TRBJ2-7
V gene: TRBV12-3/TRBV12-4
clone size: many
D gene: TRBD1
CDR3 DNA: TGTGCCAGCAGTGGGACAGGGGGCCTTTGGTTGAACGAGCAGTACTTC
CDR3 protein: CASSGTGGLWLNEQYF

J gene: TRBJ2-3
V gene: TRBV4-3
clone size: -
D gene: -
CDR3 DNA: TGCGCCAGCAGCCAAGATCCTGGGGCGCTTAGGACAGATACGCAGTATTTT
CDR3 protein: CASSQDPGALRTDTQYF

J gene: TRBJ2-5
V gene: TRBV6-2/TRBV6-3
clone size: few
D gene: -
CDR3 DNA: TGTGCCAGCAGTTATACCCACAGGGACCAAGAGACCCAGTACTTC
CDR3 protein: CASSYTHRDQETQYF

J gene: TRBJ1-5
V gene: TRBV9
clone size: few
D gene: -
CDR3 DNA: TGTGCCAGCAGCGGACAGGATAATCAGCCCCAGCATTTT
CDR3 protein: CASSGQDNQPQHF

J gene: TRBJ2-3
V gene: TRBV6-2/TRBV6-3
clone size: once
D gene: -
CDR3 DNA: TGTGCCAGCAGACCCCTGGGGGGCCGCACAGATACGCAGTATTTT
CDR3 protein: CASRPLGGRTDTQYF

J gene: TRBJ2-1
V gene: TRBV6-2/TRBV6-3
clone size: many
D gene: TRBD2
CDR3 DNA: TGTGCCACCAGCGGGGGACCCTGGAACAATGAGCAGTTCTTC
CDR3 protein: CATSGGPWNNEQFF

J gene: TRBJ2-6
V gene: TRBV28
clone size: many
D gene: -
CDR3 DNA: TGTGCCAGCAGTCCACCCTCGGGGGTCTCTGGGGCCAACGTCCTGACTTTC
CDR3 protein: CASSPPSGVSGANVLTF

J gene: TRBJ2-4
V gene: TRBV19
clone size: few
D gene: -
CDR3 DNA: TGTGCCAGTAGTATAGCCACCCGGGCAGCCAAAAACATTCAGTACTTC
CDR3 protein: CASSIATRAAKNIQYF

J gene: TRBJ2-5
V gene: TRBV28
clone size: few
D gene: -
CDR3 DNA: TGTGCCAGCAGTCATGAGGTCCGGGGGAGTAAAGAGACCCAGTACTTC
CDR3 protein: CASSHEVRGSKETQYF

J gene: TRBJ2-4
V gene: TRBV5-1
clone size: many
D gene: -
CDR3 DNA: TGCGCCAGCAGCTTAACCCCTGCTAAAAACATTCAGTACTTC
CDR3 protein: CASSLTPAKNIQYF

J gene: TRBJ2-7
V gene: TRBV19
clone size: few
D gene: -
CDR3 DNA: TGTGCCAGATGGCATTCCCATTACTGCGAGCAGTACTTC
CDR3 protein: CARWHSHYCEQYF

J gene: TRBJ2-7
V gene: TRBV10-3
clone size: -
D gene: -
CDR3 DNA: TGTGCCATCAGTGAGCTAGGCCAGAATTTTGACTTC
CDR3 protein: CAISELGQNFDF

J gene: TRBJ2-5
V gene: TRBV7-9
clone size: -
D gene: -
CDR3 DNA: TGTGCCAGCAGCCCCCATGGGGGAACCGAAGAGACCCAGTACTTC
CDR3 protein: CASSPHGGTEETQYF

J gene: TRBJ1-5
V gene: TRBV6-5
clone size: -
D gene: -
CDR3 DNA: TGTGCCAGCAGTTCCCCGGGGGCTAGCAATCAGCCCCAGCATTTT
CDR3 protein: CASSSPGASNQPQHF

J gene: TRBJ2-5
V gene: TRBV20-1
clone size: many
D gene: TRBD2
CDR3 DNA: TGCAGTGCTAGAGATCAGGGAGGGGAGACCCAGTACTTC
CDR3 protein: CSARDQGGETQYF

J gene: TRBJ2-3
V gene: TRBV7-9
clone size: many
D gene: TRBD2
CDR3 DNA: TGTGCCAGCAGCCCGGGGACTAGCGGGAGAGATACGCAGTATTTT
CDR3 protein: CASSPGTSGRDTQYF

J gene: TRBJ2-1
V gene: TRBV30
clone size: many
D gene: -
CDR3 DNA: TGTGCCTGGAGTGGCTGGCGGAGAAACTACAATGAGCAGTTCTTC
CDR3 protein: CAWSGWRRNYNEQFF

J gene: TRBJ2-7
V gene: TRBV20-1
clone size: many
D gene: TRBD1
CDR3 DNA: TGCAGTGCTCGGGACAGGGGCGAGCAGTACTTC
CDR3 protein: CSARDRGEQYF

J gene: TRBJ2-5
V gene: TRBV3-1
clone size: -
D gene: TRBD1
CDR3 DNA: TGTGCCAGCAGCCAACAAAATGACAGGGTGGAGGCCCAGTACTTC
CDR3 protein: CASSQQNDRVEAQYF

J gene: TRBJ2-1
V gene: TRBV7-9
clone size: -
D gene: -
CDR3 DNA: TGTGCCTCCCGGCCCCCTTTCTACAATGAGCAGTTCTTC
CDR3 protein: CASRPPFYNEQFF

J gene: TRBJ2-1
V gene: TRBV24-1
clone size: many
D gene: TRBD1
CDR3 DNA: TGTGCCACCAGTGATACCGACAGGGTTCACAATGAGCAGTTCTTC
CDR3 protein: CATSDTDRVHNEQFF

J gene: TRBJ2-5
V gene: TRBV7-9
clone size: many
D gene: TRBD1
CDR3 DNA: TGTGCCAGCAGCCCAACCGGACAGGGCGCCAAGACCCAGTACTTC
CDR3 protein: CASSPTGQGAKTQYF

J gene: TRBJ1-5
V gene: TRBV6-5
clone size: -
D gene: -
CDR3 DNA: TGTGCCAGCAGTTACTCCCCGACAGGTCCCAATCAGCCCCAGCATTTT
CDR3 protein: CASSYSPTGPNQPQHF

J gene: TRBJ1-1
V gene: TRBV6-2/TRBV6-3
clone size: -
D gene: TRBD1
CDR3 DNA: TGTGCCAGCAGTTACGGTATAGGGACAGGGGGGCTCATGAACACTGAAGCTTTCTTT
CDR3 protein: CASSYGIGTGGLMNTEAFF

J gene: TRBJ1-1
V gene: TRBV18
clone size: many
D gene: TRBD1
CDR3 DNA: TGTGCCAGCTCAAATCAGGGGGCGCGGACTGAAGCTTTCTTT
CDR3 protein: CASSNQGARTEAFF

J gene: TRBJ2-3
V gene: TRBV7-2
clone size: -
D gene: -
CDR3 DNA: TGTGCCAGCAGCTTAGCAAGGGGGGCCACAGATACGCAGTATTTT
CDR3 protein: CASSLARGATDTQYF

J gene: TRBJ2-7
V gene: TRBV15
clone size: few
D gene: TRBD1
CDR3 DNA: TGTGCCACCAGCAGAGGGGACAGGGGGCTATCCTACGAGCAGTACTTC
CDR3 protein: CATSRGDRGLSYEQYF

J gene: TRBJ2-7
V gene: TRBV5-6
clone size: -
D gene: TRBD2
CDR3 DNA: TGTGCCAGCAGCTTGGGGAGCCGGGAGGGGCAGTACTTC
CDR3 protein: CASSLGSREGQYF

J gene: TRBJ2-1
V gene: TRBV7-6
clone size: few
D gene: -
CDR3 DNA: TGTGCCAGCAGCTCACTAATCAATGAGCAGTTCTTC
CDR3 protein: CASSSLINEQFF

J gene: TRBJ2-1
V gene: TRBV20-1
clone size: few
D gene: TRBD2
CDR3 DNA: TGCAGTGCTTCGCCGGGACTAGCGGGGCCTATCTCCTACAATGAGCAGTTCTTC
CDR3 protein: CSASPGLAGPISYNEQFF

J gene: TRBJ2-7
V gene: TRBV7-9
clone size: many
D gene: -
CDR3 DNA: TGTGCCAGCCTAGCTCAGGACTACGAGCAGTACTTC
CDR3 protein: CASLAQDYEQYF

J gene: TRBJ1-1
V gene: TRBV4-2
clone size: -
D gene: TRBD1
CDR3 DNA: TGTGCCAGCAGCCACCCCAGGGGGGATAACACTGAAGCTTTCTTT
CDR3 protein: CASSHPRGDNTEAFF

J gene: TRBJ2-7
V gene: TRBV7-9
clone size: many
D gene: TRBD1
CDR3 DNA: TGTGCCAGCAGCCTGGACAGGGGGGTGGAGGAGCAGTACTTC
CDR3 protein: CASSLDRGVEEQYF

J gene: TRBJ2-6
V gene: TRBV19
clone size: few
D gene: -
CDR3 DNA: TGTGCCAGTAGTATTCAACGGACTTACTCTGGGGCCAACGTCCTGACTTTC
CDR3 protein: CASSIQRTYSGANVLTF

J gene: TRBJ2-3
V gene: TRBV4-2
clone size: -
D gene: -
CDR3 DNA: TGTGCCAGCAGCCAAGATTGGCGGGGAGGCACAGATACGCAGTATTTT
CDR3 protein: CASSQDWRGGTDTQYF

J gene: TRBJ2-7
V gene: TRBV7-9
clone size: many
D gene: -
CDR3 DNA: TGTGCCAGCAGCCCCGGTAGGGAGTACGAGCAGTACTTC
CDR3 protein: CASSPGREYEQYF

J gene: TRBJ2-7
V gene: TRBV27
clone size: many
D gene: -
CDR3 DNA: TGTGCCAGCAGTCCAAGAGGGGCGCGATACGAGCAGTACTTC
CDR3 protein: CASSPRGARYEQYF

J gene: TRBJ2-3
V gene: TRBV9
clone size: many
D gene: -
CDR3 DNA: TGTGCCAGCTCTAACATAGATACGCAGTATTTT
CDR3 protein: CASSNIDTQYF

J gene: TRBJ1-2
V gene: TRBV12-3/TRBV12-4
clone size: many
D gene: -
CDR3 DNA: TGTGCCAGCACCGGGACAAGGGACTATGGCTACACCTTC
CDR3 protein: CASTGTRDYGYTF